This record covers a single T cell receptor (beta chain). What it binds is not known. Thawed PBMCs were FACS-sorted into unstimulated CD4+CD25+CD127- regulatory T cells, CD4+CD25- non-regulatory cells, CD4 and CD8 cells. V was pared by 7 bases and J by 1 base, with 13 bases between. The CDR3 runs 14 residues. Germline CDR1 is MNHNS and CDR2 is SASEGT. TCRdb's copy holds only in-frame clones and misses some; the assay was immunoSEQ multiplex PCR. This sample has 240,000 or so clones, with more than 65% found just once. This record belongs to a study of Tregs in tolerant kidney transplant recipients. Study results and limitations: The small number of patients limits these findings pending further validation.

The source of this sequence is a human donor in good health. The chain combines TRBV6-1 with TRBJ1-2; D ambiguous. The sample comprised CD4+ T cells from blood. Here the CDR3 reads CASTRLDNNYGYTF. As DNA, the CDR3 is TGTGCCAGCACTCGCCTAGACAATAACTATGGCTACACCTTC.